This T cell receptor (beta chain) was profiled in a study of Tregs in tolerant kidney transplant recipients. The protocol was immunoSEQ multiplex PCR, while the TCRdb copy is restricted to in-frame clones and leaves out a portion. The data show around 85,000 clones, with roughly 90% seen just once and about 0.34% held by the top ten. An overnight rest at 37°C with roughly 200 IU/ml IL-2 preceded regulatory T cell sorting from thawed PBMCs. Regarding the study as a whole: Findings come from small patient numbers and require larger validation. Nucleotide sequences could not be compared across some patients' samples due to primer changes.

A remark on this clone: Its matching antigen is unknown.

This specimen consisted of Tregs from blood, obtained before the transplant. The TCR comes from a human donor who received a combined kidney and bone marrow transplant.

In nucleotides, the CDR3 is TGTGCCAGCAGCTTCGGGAACGAAAAGAGCAATCAGCCCCAGCATTTT. Its translation: CASSFGNEKSNQPQHF. V usage is TRBV5-6 and J usage is TRBJ1-5; no firm D call. V was cut by 2 bases and J by 1 base, with 13 bases left in between. The CDR3 has 16 residues. The germline V gene has CDR1 SGHDT and CDR2 YYEEEE. The full variable domain, with the rest looked up from reference TRBV5-6 and TRBJ1-5, is DAGVTQSPTHLIKTRGQQVTLRCSPKSGHDTVSWYQQALGQGPQFIFQYYEEEERQRGNFPDRFSGHQFPNYSSELNVNALLLGDSALYLCASSFGNEKSNQPQHFGDGTRLSIL.